The clone carrying this T cell receptor (beta chain) has just a few counts. TCRdb analysed the RT-PCR reads with MiXCR anew, one entry per CDR3 protein. Of about 680,000 distinct CDR3 sequences listed, 14% are singletons. This receptor was identified in a female donor in good health, serving as a healthy control. The sequenced sample was memory CD4+ T cells from blood.

The CDR3 nucleotides are TGTGCCAGCAGCAATCCCCAGGGGTCTGGAAACACCATATATTTT. Protein sequence: CASSNPQGSGNTIYF. The chain links TRBV7-2 to TRBJ1-3; a possible D gene is TRBD1 (6 bases). Germline V gene data show CDR1 as SGHTA and CDR2 as FQGNSA. The V end lost 5 bases, the J end lost 1 base, and 12 bases lay between the germline ends. The CDR3 extends over 15 amino acids.